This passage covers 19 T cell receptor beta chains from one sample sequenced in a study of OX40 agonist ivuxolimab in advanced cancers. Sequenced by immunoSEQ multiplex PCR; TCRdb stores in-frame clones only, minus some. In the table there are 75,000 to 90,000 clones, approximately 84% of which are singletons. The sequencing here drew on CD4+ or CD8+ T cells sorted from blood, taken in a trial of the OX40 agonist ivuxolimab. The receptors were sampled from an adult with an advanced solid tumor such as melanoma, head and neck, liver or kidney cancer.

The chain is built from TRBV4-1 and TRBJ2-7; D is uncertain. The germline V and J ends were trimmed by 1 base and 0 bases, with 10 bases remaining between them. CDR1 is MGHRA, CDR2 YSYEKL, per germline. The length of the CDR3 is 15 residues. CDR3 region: CASSQASDHSYEQYF. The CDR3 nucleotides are TGCGCCAGCAGCCAAGCCTCGGACCACTCCTACGAGCAGTACTTC.

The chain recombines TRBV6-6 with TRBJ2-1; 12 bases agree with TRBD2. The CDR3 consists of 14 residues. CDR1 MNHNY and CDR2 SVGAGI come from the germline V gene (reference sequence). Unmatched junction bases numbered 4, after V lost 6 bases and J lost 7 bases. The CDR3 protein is CASSPLAGGNEQFF. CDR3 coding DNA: TGTGCCAGCAGCCCTCTAGCGGGGGGGAATGAGCAGTTCTTC.

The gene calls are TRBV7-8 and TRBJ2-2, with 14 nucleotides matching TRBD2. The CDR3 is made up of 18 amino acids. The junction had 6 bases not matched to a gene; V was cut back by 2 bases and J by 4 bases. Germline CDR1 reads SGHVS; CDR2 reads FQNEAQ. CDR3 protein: CASSLPGLAGDPTGELFF. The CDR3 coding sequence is TGTGCCAGCAGCTTACCGGGACTAGCGGGGGACCCCACCGGGGAGCTGTTTTTT.

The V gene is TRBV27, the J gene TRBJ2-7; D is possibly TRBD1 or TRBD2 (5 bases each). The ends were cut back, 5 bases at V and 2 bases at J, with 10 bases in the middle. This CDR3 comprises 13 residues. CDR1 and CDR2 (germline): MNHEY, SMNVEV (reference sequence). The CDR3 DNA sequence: TGTGCCAGCAGTAGGGACGGACCCTACGAGCAGTACTTC. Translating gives CASSRDGPYEQYF.

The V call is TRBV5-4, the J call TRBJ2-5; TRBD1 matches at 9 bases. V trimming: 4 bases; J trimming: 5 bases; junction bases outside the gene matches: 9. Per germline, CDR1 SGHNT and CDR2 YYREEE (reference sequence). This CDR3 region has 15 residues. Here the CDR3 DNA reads TGTGCCAGCAGCCCGGGCGGGACAGGGTCGGAGACCCAGTACTTC. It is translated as CASSPGGTGSETQYF.

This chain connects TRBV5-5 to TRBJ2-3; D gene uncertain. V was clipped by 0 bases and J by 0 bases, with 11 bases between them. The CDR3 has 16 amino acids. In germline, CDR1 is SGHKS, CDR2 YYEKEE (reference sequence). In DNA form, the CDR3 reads TGTGCCAGCAGCTTGGTAATCATTTCTAGCACAGATACGCAGTATTTT. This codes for CASSLVIISSTDTQYF. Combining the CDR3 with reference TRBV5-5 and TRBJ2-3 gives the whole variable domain DAGVTQSPTHLIKTRGQQVTLRCSPISGHKSVSWYQQVLGQGPQFIFQYYEKEERGRGNFPDRFSARQFPNYSSELNVNALLLGDSALYLCASSLVIISSTDTQYFGPGTRLTVL.

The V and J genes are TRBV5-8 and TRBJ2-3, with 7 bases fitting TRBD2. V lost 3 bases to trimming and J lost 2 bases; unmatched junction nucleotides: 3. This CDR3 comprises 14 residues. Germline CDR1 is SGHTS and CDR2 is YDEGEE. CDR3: CASSWGGITDTQYF. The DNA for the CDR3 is TGTGCCAGCAGCTGGGGGGGTATCACAGATACGCAGTATTTT.

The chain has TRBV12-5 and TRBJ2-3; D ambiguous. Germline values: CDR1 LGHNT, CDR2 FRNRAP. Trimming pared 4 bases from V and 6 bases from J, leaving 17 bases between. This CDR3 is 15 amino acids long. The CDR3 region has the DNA TGTGCTAGTGGTTGGGTACAAGACCCGTTTGATACGCAGTATTTT. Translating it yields CASGWVQDPFDTQYF.

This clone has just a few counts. DNA for the CDR3: TGTGCCAGTAGTGAGGGACGGACGAATTCACCCCTCCACTTT. Encoded protein: CASSEGRTNSPLHF. The chain couples TRBV19 to TRBJ1-6, with TRBD1 as a possible D gene (5 bases). V lost 5 bases, J lost 7 bases, and 12 bases lay in between. The germline gives CDR1 LNHDA, CDR2 SQIVND (reference sequence). This CDR3 is 14 amino acids long.

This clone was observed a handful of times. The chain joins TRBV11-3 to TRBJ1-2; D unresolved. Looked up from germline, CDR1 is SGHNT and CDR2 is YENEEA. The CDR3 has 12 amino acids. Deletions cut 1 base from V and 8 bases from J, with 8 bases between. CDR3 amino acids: CASSLGGGGYTF. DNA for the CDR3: TGTGCCAGCAGCTTAGGGGGAGGAGGCTACACCTTC. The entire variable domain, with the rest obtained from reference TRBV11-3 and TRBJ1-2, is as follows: EAGVVQSPRYKIIEKKQPVAFWCNPISGHNTLYWYLQNLGQGPELLIRYENEEAVDDSQLPKDRFSAERLKGVDSTLKIQPAELGDSAVYLCASSLGGGGYTFGSGTRLTVV.

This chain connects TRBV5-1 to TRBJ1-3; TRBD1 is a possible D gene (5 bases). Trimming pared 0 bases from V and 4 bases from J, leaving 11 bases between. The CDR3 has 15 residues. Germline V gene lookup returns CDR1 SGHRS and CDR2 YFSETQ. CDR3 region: CASSLVAGTGNTIYF. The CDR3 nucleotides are TGCGCCAGCAGCTTGGTTGCCGGGACCGGAAACACCATATATTTT.

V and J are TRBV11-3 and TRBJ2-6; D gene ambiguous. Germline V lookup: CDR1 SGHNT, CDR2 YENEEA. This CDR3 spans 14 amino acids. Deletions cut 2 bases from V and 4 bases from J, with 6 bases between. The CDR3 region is CASSLPLGANVLTF. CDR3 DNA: TGTGCCAGCAGCTTACCATTAGGGGCCAACGTCCTGACTTTC.

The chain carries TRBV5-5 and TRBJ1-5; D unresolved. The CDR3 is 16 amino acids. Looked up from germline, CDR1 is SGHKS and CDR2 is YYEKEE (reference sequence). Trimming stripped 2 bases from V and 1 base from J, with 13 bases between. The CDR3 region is CASSLEGPPSNQPQHF. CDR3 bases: TGTGCCAGCAGCTTAGAAGGACCCCCCAGCAATCAGCCCCAGCATTTT. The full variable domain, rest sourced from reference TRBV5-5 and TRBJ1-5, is DAGVTQSPTHLIKTRGQQVTLRCSPISGHKSVSWYQQVLGQGPQFIFQYYEKEERGRGNFPDRFSARQFPNYSSELNVNALLLGDSALYLCASSLEGPPSNQPQHFGDGTRLSIL.

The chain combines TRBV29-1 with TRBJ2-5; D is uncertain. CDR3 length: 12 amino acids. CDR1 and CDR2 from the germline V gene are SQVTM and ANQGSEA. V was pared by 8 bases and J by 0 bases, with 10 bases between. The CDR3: CSSGQDQETQYF. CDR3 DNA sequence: TGCAGCTCGGGCCAGGACCAAGAGACCCAGTACTTC.

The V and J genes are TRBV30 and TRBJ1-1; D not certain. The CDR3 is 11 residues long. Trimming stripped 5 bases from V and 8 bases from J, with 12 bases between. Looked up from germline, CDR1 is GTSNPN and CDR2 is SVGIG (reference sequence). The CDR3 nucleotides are TGTGCCTGGGGCATATGGCGCGAAGCTTTCTTT. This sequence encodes CAWGIWREAFF.

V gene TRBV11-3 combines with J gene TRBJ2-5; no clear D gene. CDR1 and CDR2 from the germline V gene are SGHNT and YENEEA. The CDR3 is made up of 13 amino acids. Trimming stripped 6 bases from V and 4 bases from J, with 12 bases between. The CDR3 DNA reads TGTGCCAGCAGTTTTGGTGGCGGAGAGACCCAGTACTTC. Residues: CASSFGGGETQYF.

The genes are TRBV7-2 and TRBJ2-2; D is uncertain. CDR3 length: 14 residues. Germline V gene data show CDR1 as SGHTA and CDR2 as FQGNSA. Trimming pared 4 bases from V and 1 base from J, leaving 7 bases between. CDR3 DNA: TGTGCCAGCAGCTCCGGCGGGAACACCGGGGAGCTGTTTTTT. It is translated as CASSSGGNTGELFF.

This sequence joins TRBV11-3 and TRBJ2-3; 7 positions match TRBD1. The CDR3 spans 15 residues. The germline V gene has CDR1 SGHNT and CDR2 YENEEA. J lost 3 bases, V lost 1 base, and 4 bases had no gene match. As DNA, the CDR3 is TGTGCCAGCAGCTTAGTAACGACAGGGACAGATACGCAGTATTTT. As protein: CASSLVTTGTDTQYF.

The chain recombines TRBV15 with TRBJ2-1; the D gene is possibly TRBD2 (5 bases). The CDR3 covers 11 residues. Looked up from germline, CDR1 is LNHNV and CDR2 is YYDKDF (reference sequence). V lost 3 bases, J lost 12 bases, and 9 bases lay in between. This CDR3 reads CATSRNLAQFF. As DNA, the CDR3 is TGTGCCACCAGCAGGAATCTAGCGCAGTTCTTC.